This T cell receptor beta chain was captured by sequencing in a study of OX40 agonist ivuxolimab in advanced cancers. Study background: Ivuxolimab was delivered to patients intravenously every 2 weeks at doses spanning 0.01 to 10 mg/kg. The study, taken as a whole, reports: Doses of 0.1 to 3.0 mg/kg were accompanied by clonal expansion of CD4+ and CD8+ blood T cells by week 6.

As regards this clone: Its antigen remains unidentified.

TCRdb's copy holds only in-frame clones and misses some; the assay was immunoSEQ multiplex PCR. The table includes about 15,000 clones, about 81% detected once. Per germline, CDR1 MNHNY and CDR2 SVGAGI (reference sequence). Trimming removed 2 bases at V and 5 bases at J, with 12 bases between. The CDR3 has 14 residues. This specimen was CD4+ or CD8+ T cells sorted from blood, taken in a trial of the OX40 agonist ivuxolimab. The sequence was collected from an adult with an advanced solid tumor such as melanoma, head and neck, liver or kidney cancer. This chain joins TRBV6-6 and TRBJ1-2, with unresolved D. CDR3 amino acids: CASSYTGEGYGYTF. The DNA for the CDR3 is TGTGCCAGCAGTTACACGGGAGAGGGATATGGCTACACCTTC.